This TCR beta chain appears in the sequencing data of a study of T-cell memory formation after mild COVID-19. Whole-study findings and limits: Later expanders leaned CD4+, whereas clones that contracted between day 15 and 85 were balanced CD4/CD8. Several responding clones turned up in pre-infection memory, indicating that cross-reactive memory may have taken part. Researchers report contracting CD4+ clones mostly in CM and EM, with CD8+ clones in EMRA.

TCRdb processed the 5' RACE reads anew with MiXCR; each CDR3 protein has one entry. The sample lists about 470,000 distinct CDR3 sequences, roughly 25% occurring once. In its sample, this clonotype was seen a few times. Its target is unknown. Germline V gene sequence: CDR1 SEHNR, CDR2 FQNEAQ (reference sequence). Trimming cost V 5 bases and J 1 base, with 11 bases left between them. There are 15 residues in the CDR3. Sequencing used PBMCs or a T cell subset sorted from them (not recorded which). This TCR derives from an adult woman who had mild COVID-19 (a few samples of this study predate the infection). Cell type and time point are not known. The chain employs TRBV7-9 and TRBJ2-2, with a possible D match to TRBD2 (5 bases). CDR3 nucleotides: TGTGCCAGCAGCCCTGGACTGGTGAACACCGGGGAGCTGTTTTTT. Translated, it gives CASSPGLVNTGELFF.